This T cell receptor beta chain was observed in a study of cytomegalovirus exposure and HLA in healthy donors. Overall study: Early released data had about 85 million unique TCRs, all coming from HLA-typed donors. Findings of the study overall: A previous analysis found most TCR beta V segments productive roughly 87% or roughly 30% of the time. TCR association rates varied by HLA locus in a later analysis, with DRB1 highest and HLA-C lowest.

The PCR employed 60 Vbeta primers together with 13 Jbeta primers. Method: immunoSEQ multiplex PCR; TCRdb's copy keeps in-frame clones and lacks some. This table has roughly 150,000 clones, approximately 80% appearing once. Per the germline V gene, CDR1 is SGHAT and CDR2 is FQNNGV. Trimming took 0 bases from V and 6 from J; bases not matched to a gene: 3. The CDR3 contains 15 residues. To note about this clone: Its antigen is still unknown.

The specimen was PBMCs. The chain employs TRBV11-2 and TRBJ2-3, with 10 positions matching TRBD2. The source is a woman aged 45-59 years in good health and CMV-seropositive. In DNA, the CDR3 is TGTGCCAGCAGCTTAGAAGCGGGGGGGCTTGATACGCAGTATTTT. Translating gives CASSLEAGGLDTQYF.